This T cell receptor beta chain is from a study of blood T cell repertoires in COVID-19. At the level of the study: There were acute and convalescent COVID-19 samples, and they came from the United States, Italy and Spain. Sources were T cells, B-cell-depleted T cells, or PBMCs; the material itself was cDNA or gDNA.

In the original workflow: For nucleated cells, counts were estimated from reference gene primer amplification. TCRdb keeps only in-frame clones here, not all; method: immunoSEQ multiplex PCR. The DNA gave D and trimming, while V, J and clone size come from that table. The sample shows 78,000 or so clones, about 80% of them seen only once. The germline CDR1 and CDR2 sequences are LNHDA and SQIVND (reference sequence). The CDR3 is 16 amino acids. V shed 2 bases and J shed 1 base, with 14 bases lying between them. This chain links TRBV19 with TRBJ1-2; the D gene is possibly TRBD1 (5 bases). This clonotype originated in a woman aged 55-70 years with acute or convalescent COVID-19. Sequences were obtained from peripheral blood. Written as DNA, the CDR3 is TGTGCCAGTAGTATATTGGACAACCAAAATAACTATGGCTACACCTTC. Translated, it gives CASSILDNQNNYGYTF.